A selection of T cell receptor beta chains follows, all from one sample in a study of T cells in Graves' hyperthyroidism and ophthalmopathy. Using its own MiXCR run on the multiplex PCR reads, TCRdb lists one record per CDR3 protein. The top ten clones hold 3.5% to 4% of a sample with fewer than 700,000 distinct CDR3 sequences, 15% to 20% of them seen once. Material for sequencing was blood. All receptors derive from a woman in her twenties or thirties with Graves' hyperthyroidism. Both conserved end residues are part of each CDR3. The D gene is left open where the match is weak. The size field is filled for only some rows; it gives once, few, many or a size class.

20	TRBV18	-	TRBJ2-7	-	TGTGCCAGCTCACCACCGTCTAGCCACGGAACAGGGAAGAAAAAATACGAGCAGTACTTC	CASSPPSSHGTGKKKYEQYF
14	TRBV29-1	-	TRBJ2-7	-	TGCAGCGTTGTAAGAGGGATAGGTGCCTACGAGCAGTACTTC	CSVVRGIGAYEQYF
10	TRBV30	many	TRBJ2-1	-	TGTGCCTGGGGGTGGGATGAGCAGTTCTTC	CAWGWDEQFF
13	TRBV2	many	TRBJ1-4	TRBD1	TGTGCCAGCAGTCGTGAGGACAGGGAAAAACTGTTTTTT	CASSREDREKLFF
13	TRBV29-1	-	TRBJ1-4	-	TGCAGCGTTGACCAGGAGGGGGATGGAAAACTGTTTTTT	CSVDQEGDGKLFF
17	TRBV15	-	TRBJ2-1	TRBD2	TGTGCCACCAGCAGAGATTTACTAGCGGGAGCCAACAATGAGCAGTTCTTC	CATSRDLLAGANNEQFF
14	TRBV28	-	TRBJ2-1	TRBD1	TGTGCCAGCAGTTTAGACAGGGGTCTCAATGAGCAGTTCTTC	CASSLDRGLNEQFF
15	TRBV7-9	-	TRBJ2-5	TRBD1	TGTGCCAGCAGCTTAGCCCGGACAGGGGAAGAGACCCAGTACTTC	CASSLARTGEETQYF
12	TRBV20-1	few	TRBJ2-1	-	TGCAGTGCTGCCGGGACGGGGAATGAGCAGTTCTTC	CSAAGTGNEQFF
15	TRBV7-6	few	TRBJ2-7	-	TGTGCCAGCAGCCCAAGCAGGGGGGAACCCTACGAGCAGTACTTC	CASSPSRGEPYEQYF
14	TRBV12-3/TRBV12-4	once	TRBJ2-7	TRBD2	TGTGCCAGCAGTACCGAAGCGGGGACCTACGAGCAGTACTTC	CASSTEAGTYEQYF
14	TRBV20-1	many	TRBJ2-3	-	TGCAGTGCTAGAGTGGGGGCGGGAAGGGATACGCAGTATTTT	CSARVGAGRDTQYF
15	TRBV5-5	-	TRBJ1-5	TRBD1	TGTGCCAGCAGCTCGGTTGGCAGGGGGCCTCAGCCCCAGCATTTT	CASSSVGRGPQPQHF
15	TRBV6-5	many	TRBJ2-7	-	TGTGCCAGCAGTTACTCGACGTCCTCAGCCCACGAGCAGTACTTC	CASSYSTSSAHEQYF
15	TRBV29-1	many	TRBJ2-1	TRBD2	TGCAGCGTTGGGGGTAGAGCGGGAGCATACAATGAGCAGTTCTTC	CSVGGRAGAYNEQFF
17	TRBV3-1	-	TRBJ1-6	-	TGTGCCAGCAGCCAAGGGGCAGCCCTGCTGGGGTCTTCACCCCTCCACTTT	CASSQGAALLGSSPLHF
15	TRBV28	-	TRBJ2-7	TRBD1	TGTGCCAGCAGTTTATGGGACAGGGTCTCCTACGAGCAGTACTTC	CASSLWDRVSYEQYF
16	TRBV9	-	TRBJ2-2	TRBD2	TGTGCCAGCAGCGTCCCCCGCGCGGGAGCCACCGGGGAGCTGTTTTTT	CASSVPRAGATGELFF
17	TRBV7-2	many	TRBJ2-3	TRBD2	TGTGCCAGCAGCAGGGGACTAGCGGGAGCGCGGGGAGGCACGCAGTATTTT	CASSRGLAGARGGTQYF
13	TRBV30	many	TRBJ2-5	-	TGTGCCTGGAGTGGCTTTGCTCAAGAGACCCAGTACTTC	CAWSGFAQETQYF
15	TRBV15	-	TRBJ2-1	-	TGTGCCACCAGCCTTCTAGCGTGGTCCTACAATGAGCAGTTCTTC	CATSLLAWSYNEQFF
15	TRBV30	-	TRBJ2-2	-	TGTGCCTGGAGCGACACAGTAGCGGCGTGGGGGGAGCTGTTTTTT	CAWSDTVAAWGELFF
17	TRBV28	many	TRBJ1-2	TRBD1	TGTGCCAGCAGTTCCCCGGGACAGGGGGGGGATAACTATGGCTACACCTTC	CASSSPGQGGDNYGYTF
14	TRBV5-5	many	TRBJ1-4	-	TGTGCCAGCACCTCTCTCACAAGGAATGAAAAACTGTTTTTT	CASTSLTRNEKLFF
13	TRBV9	-	TRBJ1-1	-	TGTGCCAGCAGCGTACAGATAAACACTGAAGCTTTCTTT	CASSVQINTEAFF
16	TRBV28	few	TRBJ1-5	-	TGTGCCAGCAGTTCTAGGCGAGGGAATAGCAATCAGCCCCAGCATTTT	CASSSRRGNSNQPQHF
14	TRBV5-1	-	TRBJ2-3	-	TGCGCCAGCAGCTCGGTGGAGCGCACAGATACGCAGTATTTT	CASSSVERTDTQYF
16	TRBV7-9	few	TRBJ1-4	-	TGTGCCAGCAGCACCACCGCCGCCGCTAATAATGAAAAACTGTTTTTT	CASSTTAAANNEKLFF
15	TRBV13	many	TRBJ2-5	-	TGTGCCAGCAGCTCACCCGGGACACCGGAAGAGACCCAGTACTTC	CASSSPGTPEETQYF
12	TRBV6-1	many	TRBJ2-7	TRBD2	TGTGCCACCGCGCCGGGACTAGATCAGCAGTACTTC	CATAPGLDQQYF
15	TRBV5-1	many	TRBJ1-1	TRBD1	TGCGCCAGCAGCTCCCAACAGGGGACGGAGACTGAAGCTTTCTTT	CASSSQQGTETEAFF
18	TRBV2	many	TRBJ2-1	TRBD2	TGTGCCAGCAGGCGCGGGACTAGCGGGAGAACGTCCTACAATGAGCAGTTCTTC	CASRRGTSGRTSYNEQFF
15	TRBV6-1	many	TRBJ1-1	TRBD1	TGTGCCAGCAGACCTAGGACAGGGTTTGATGCTGAAGCTTTCTTT	CASRPRTGFDAEAFF
14	TRBV20-1	many	TRBJ2-2	TRBD1	TGCAGTGCTAGGGACAGGGGGAACACCGGGGAGCTGTTTTTT	CSARDRGNTGELFF
15	TRBV2	many	TRBJ2-1	-	TGTGCCAGTACCTCCGGGGCCAGCTCCTACAATGAGCAGTTCTTC	CASTSGASSYNEQFF
14	TRBV15	-	TRBJ2-1	-	TGTGCCACCAGCAGAGATAACCCGCTCAATGAGCAGTTCTTC	CATSRDNPLNEQFF
13	TRBV11-3	-	TRBJ1-4	-	TGTGCCAGCAGCCGGAGCTTTAATGAAAAACTGTTTTTT	CASSRSFNEKLFF
18	TRBV7-9	-	TRBJ2-7	TRBD2	TGTGCCAGCAGTCAATGGAGCCTGACTAGCGTAAGCTCCTACGAGCAGTACTTC	CASSQWSLTSVSSYEQYF
16	TRBV28	many	TRBJ1-4	TRBD1	TGTGCCGGGGGACAGGGTGGCAGTATGGCTAATGAAAAACTGTTTTTT	CAGGQGGSMANEKLFF
15	TRBV15	few	TRBJ1-6	TRBD1	TGTGCCACCAGCGTTACAGGGGACGGTGGGTCACCCCTCCACTTT	CATSVTGDGGSPLHF
17	TRBV11-3	few	TRBJ2-1	TRBD1	TGTGCCAGCATCCCCTCAGGGGGCGCCATTAGGGGGGATGAGCAGTTCTTC	CASIPSGGAIRGDEQFF
17	TRBV19	-	TRBJ2-1	TRBD2	TGTGCCAGTAGTCCAGGACTAGCGGGAGGGCCAATCTATGAGCAGTTCTTC	CASSPGLAGGPIYEQFF